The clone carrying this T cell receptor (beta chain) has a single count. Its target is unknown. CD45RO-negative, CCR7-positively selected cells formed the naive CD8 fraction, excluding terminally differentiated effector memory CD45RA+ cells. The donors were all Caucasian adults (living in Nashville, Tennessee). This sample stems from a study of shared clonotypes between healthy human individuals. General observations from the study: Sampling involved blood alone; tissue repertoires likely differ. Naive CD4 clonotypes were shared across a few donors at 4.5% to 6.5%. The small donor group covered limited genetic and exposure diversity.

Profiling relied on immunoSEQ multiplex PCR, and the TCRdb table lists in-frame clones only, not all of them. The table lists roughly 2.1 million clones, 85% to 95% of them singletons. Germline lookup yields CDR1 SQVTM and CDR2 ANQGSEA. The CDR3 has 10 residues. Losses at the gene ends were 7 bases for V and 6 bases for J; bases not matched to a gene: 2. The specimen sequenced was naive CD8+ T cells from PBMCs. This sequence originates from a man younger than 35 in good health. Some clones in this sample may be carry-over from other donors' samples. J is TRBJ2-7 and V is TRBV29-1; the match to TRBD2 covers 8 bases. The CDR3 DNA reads TGCAGCGGGCTAGCGGGCGAGCAGTACTTC. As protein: CSGLAGEQYF.